The entry below gives a single T cell receptor (beta chain) sequence along with its context. The source of the sample is a study of blood T cell repertoires in COVID-19. Assay: immunoSEQ multiplex PCR; the TCRdb copy retains only in-frame clones and omits some. The repertoire holds 100,000 or so clones, with around 88% as singletons. Trimming took 2 bases from V and 4 from J, leaving 5 bases between them. Per germline, CDR1 MGHRA and CDR2 YSYEKL. The CDR3 runs to 12 residues. The receptor's source is a man aged 55 to 70 with acute or convalescent COVID-19. The rearrangement uses TRBV4-1 and TRBJ2-5; D remains unclear. Sequenced input: peripheral blood. CDR3 sequence: CASSQTIETQYF. The CDR3 DNA is TGCGCCAGCAGCCAAACTATAGAGACCCAGTACTTC.